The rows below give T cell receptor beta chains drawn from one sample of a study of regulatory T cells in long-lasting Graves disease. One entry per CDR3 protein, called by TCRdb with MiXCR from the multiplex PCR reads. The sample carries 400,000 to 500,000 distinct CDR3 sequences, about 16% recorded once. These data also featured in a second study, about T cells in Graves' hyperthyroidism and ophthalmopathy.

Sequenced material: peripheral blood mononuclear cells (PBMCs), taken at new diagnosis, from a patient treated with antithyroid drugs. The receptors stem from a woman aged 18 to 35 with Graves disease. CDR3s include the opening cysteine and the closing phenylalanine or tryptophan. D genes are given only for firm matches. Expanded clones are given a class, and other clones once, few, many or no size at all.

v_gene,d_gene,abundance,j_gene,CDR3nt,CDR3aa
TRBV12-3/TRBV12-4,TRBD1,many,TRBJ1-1,TGTGCCAGCAGTCCGACAGGGACCGAGGTGGCTTTCTTT,CASSPTGTEVAFF
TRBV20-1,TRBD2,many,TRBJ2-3,TGCAGTGCGGCCGGGACTAGCGGGAGGGCCGTTTACTCCGATACGCAGTATTTT,CSAAGTSGRAVYSDTQYF
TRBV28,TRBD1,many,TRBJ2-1,TGTGCCAGCAGTCTCCCCCAGGGGGCGCGGGAACAGTTCTTC,CASSLPQGAREQFF
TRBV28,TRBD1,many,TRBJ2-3,TGTGCCAGCAGTTTAGGCGGGACAGGGGGCACAGATACGCAGTATTTT,CASSLGGTGGTDTQYF
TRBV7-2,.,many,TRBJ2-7,TGTGCCAGCACCATTTCGGTCCAGGGAGCCTACGAGCAGTACTTC,CASTISVQGAYEQYF
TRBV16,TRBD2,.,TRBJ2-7,TGTGCCAGCCGCCCGGGGGGAGCCCTTAACGAGCAGTACTTC,CASRPGGALNEQYF
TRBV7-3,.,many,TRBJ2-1,TGTGCCAGCAGCTTCGGGGGTTCTGACAATGAGCAGTTCTTC,CASSFGGSDNEQFF
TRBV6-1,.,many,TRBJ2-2,TGTGCCTATCGGGACCAGGGCGCCGGGGAGCTGTTTTTT,CAYRDQGAGELFF
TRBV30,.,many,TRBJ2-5,TGTGCCTGGAGTGTACCTCCCGGTGTGACCCAGTACTTC,CAWSVPPGVTQYF
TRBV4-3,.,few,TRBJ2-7,TGCGCCAGCAGCCAAGATGGGGGAGGACTGTACGAGCAGTACTTC,CASSQDGGGLYEQYF
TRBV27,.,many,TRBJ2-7,TGTGCCAGCAGTCCCCCGACACCTTCCTACGAGCAGTACTTC,CASSPPTPSYEQYF
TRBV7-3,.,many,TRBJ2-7,TGTGCCAGCAGCCCAGACGGCTACGAGCAGTACTTC,CASSPDGYEQYF
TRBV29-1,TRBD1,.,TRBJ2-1,TGCAGCCTCTTCAGGGGGCAAGGCAATGAGCAGCTCTTC,CSLFRGQGNEQLF
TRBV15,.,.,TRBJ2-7,TGTGCCACCAGCACTCCCCTCGGGAACGAGCAGTACTTC,CATSTPLGNEQYF
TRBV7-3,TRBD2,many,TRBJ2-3,TGTGCCAGCAGCTTAGGGACTAGCGGGAATGCAGATACGCAGTATTTT,CASSLGTSGNADTQYF
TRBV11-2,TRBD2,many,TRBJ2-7,TGTGCCAGCAGCTTAGCTGGGACTAGCGGGTTATACGAGCAGTACTTC,CASSLAGTSGLYEQYF
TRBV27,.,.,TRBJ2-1,TGTGCCAGCAGTTATAGTAATCGGGGGACCTACAATGAGCAGTTCTTC,CASSYSNRGTYNEQFF
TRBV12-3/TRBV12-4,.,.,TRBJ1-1,TGTGCCAGCAGGCCTCCAGGGAACACTGAAGCTTTCTTT,CASRPPGNTEAFF
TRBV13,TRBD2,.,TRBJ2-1,TGTGCCAGCAGCTTATCTAGCGGGAGAGTGGGGATTTACAATGAGCAGTTCTTC,CASSLSSGRVGIYNEQFF
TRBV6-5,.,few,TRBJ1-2,TGTGCCAGCAGTTACTCGACTTACGGGAGTGGCTACACCTTC,CASSYSTYGSGYTF
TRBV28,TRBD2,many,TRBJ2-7,TGTGCCAGCAGTGTACTAGCGGGACCCTACGAGCAGTACTTC,CASSVLAGPYEQYF
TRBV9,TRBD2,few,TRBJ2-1,TGTGCCAGCAGCGTAGCTGGGGGGACTATTGGTAATGAGCAGTTCTTC,CASSVAGGTIGNEQFF
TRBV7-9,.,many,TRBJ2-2,TGTGCCAGCAGCTTAGCGAGACCCGGGGAGCTGTTTTTT,CASSLARPGELFF
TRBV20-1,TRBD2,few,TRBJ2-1,TGCAGTGCTAGAGACCAAACTAGCGGGAGTGCCTTCTACAATGAGCAGTTCTTC,CSARDQTSGSAFYNEQFF
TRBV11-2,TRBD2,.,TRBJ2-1,TGTGCCAGCATCCAGAGCGGGAGAGATGAGCAGTTCTTC,CASIQSGRDEQFF
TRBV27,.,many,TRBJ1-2,TGTGCCAGCCGGACTGGAGGACAGTATGGCTACACCTTC,CASRTGGQYGYTF
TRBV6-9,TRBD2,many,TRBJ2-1,TGTGCCAGCAGTTACTCTAGCGGGAGGGGACTTGAGCAGTTCTTC,CASSYSSGRGLEQFF
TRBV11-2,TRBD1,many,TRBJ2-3,TGTGCCAGCAGCATGGACAGGGCTACCACAGATACGCAGTATTTT,CASSMDRATTDTQYF
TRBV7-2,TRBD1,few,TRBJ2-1,TGTGCCAGCAGCCGACAGGGAGTATACTACAATGAGCAGTTCTTC,CASSRQGVYYNEQFF
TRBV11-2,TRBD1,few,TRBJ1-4,TGTGCCAGCAGCTTATCCCAGGGGGCTTATGAAAAACTGTTTTTT,CASSLSQGAYEKLFF
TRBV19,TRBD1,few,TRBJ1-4,TGTGCCAGTAGCTCAAGCCGGGACAGGTTAAATGAAAAACTGTTTTTT,CASSSSRDRLNEKLFF
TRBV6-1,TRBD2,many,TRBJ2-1,TGTGCCAGCAGTCAGGGACTAGCGGTTAGCTCCTACAATGAGCAGTTCTTC,CASSQGLAVSSYNEQFF
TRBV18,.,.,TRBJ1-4,TGTGCCAGCTCACGACTTAATATCAGAGCAACTAATGAAAAACTGTTTTTT,CASSRLNIRATNEKLFF
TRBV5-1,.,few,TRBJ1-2,TGCGCCAGCCGTCAACAGGGATCGAGGAGCTATGGCTACACCTTC,CASRQQGSRSYGYTF
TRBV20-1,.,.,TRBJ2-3,TGCAGTGCTAGGCCCGATAGAAGCATATCAGATACGCAGTATTTT,CSARPDRSISDTQYF
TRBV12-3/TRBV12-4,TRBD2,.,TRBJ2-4,TGTGCCAGCAGTTTGTTGCAGAATAACGGGAGGGCCAACCAAAACATTCAGTACTTC,CASSLLQNNGRANQNIQYF
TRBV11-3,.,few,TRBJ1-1,TGTGCCACCGGACAGCAGAACACTAAAGCTTTCTTT,CATGQQNTKAFF
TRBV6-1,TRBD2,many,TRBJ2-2,TGTGCCAGCAGCGGGACTAGCGGGACTGCCGGGGAGCTGTTTTTT,CASSGTSGTAGELFF